Here is one T cell receptor (beta chain) with its context. The table came from immunoSEQ multiplex PCR; TCRdb's copy has only in-frame clones and leaves some out. The sample carries 50,000 to 55,000 clones, roughly 82% recorded once. The data were taken from a study of PD-L1 blockade in urothelial cancer. Overall study context: From 2014, patients received atezolizumab, given as 1,200 mg intravenously every 3 weeks.

The V segment lost 5 bases and the J segment 4 bases; nucleotides outside the gene matches: 10. Germline lookup yields CDR1 SEHNR and CDR2 FQNEAQ (reference sequence). This CDR3 is built from 16 residues. Time point defined: pretreatment peripheral blood. Each patient contributed between 1 and 8 total time points of blood mononuclear cells, pretreatment and during treatment. The sequence came from a man aged 45-65 years with urothelial cancer. The chain joins TRBV7-9 to TRBJ2-2, with 7 bases identical to TRBD1. The specimen was PBMCs, collected around atezolizumab (anti-PD-L1) treatment. The CDR3 here is CASSRATGARTGELFF. The CDR3 DNA follows: TGTGCCAGCAGCCGAGCCACAGGGGCCCGCACCGGGGAGCTGTTTTTT.